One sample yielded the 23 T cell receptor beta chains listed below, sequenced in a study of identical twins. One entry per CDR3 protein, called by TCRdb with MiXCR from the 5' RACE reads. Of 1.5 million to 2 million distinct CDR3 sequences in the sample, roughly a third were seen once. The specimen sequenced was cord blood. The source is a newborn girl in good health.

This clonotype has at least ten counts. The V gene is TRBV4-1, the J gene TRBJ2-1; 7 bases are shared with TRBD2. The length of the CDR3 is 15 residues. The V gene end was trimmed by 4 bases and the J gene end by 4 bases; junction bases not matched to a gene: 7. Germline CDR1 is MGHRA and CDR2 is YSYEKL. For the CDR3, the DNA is TGCGCCAGCAGCCCAAGGGCGGGGGTATACAATGAGCAGTTCTTC. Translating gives CASSPRAGVYNEQFF.

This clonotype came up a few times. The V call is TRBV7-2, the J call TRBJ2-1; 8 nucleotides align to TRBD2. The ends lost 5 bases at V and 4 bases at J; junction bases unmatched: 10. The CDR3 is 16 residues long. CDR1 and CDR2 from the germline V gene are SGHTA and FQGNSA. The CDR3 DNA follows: TGTGCCAGCAGCCTAGGACTAGCCACTAAGTACAATGAGCAGTTCTTC. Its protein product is CASSLGLATKYNEQFF. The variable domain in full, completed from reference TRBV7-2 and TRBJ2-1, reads GAGVSQSPSNKVTEKGKDVELRCDPISGHTALYWYRQSLGQGLEFLIYFQGNSAPDKSGLPSDRFSAERTGGSVSTLTIQRTQQEDSAVYLCASSLGLATKYNEQFFGPGTRLTVL.

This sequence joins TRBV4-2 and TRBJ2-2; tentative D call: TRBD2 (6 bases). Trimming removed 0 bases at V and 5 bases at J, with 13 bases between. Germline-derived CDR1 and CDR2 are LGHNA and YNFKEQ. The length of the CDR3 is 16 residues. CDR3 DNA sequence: TGTGCCAGCAGCCAAGAACTAGCTCCCGGGACCGGGGAGCTGTTTTTT. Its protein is CASSQELAPGTGELFF.

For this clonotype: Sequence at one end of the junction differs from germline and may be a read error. This CDR3 reads CSVEGQGGQPQNF. The CDR3 DNA reads as TGCAGCGTTGAAGGCCAGGGAGGTCAGCCCCAGAATTTT. The rearrangement links TRBV29-1 to TRBJ1-5; a weak D match, TRBD1 (5 bases). Germline-derived CDR1 and CDR2 are SQVTM and ANQGSEA. The CDR3 has 13 residues.

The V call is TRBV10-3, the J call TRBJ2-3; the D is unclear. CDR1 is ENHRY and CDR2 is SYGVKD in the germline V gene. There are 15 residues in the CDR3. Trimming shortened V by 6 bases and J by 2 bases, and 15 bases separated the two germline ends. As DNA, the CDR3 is TGTGCCATCAGCCCGACGGCTCCTCACACAGATACGCAGTATTTT. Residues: CAISPTAPHTDTQYF.

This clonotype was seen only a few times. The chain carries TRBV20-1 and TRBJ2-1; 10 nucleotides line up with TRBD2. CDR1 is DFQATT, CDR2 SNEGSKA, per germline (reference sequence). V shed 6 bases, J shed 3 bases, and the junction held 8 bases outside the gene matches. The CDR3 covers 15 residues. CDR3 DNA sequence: TGCAGTGCGAACCAACTAGCGGGACTCTACAATGAGCAGTTCTTC. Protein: CSANQLAGLYNEQFF.

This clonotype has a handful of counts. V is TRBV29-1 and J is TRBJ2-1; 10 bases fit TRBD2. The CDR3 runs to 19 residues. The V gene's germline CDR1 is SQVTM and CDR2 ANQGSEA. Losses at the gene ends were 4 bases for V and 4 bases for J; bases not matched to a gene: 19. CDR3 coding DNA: TGCAGCGTTGGGCCAGTAGCGGGGGGACCAAGCAGGGCGTACAATGAGCAGTTCTTC. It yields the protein CSVGPVAGGPSRAYNEQFF.

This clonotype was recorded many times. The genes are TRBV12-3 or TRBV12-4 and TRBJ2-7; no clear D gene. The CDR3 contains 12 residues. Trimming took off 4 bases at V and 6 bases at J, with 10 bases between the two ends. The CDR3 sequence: CASSSPLGEQYF. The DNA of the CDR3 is TGTGCCAGCAGTTCCCCCCTAGGCGAGCAGTACTTC.

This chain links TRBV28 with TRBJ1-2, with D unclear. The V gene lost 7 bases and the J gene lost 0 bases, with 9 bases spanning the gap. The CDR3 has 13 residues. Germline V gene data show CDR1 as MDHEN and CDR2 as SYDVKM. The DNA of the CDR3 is TGTGCCAGCAACGAGGGCACTAACTATGGCTACACCTTC. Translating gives CASNEGTNYGYTF.

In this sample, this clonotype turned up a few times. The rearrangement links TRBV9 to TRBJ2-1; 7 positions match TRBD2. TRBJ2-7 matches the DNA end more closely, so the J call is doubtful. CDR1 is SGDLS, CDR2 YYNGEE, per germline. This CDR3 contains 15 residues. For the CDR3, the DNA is TGTGCCAGCAGCGTAGAAGGCGGGGGTTACAATGAGCAGTACTTC. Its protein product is CASSVEGGGYNEQYF.

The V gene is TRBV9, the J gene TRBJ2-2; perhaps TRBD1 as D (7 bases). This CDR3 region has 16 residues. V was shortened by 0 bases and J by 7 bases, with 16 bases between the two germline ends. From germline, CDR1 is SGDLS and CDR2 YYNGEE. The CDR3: CASSVGGGGIDGELFF. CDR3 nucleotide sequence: TGTGCCAGCAGCGTAGGTGGAGGGGGCATTGACGGGGAGCTGTTTTTT.

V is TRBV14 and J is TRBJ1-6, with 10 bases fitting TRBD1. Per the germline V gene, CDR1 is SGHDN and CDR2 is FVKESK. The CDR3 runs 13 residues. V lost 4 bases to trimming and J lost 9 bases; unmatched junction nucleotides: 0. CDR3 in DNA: TGTGCCAGCAGCCGGACAGGGGGTTCACCCCTCCACTTT. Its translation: CASSRTGGSPLHF.

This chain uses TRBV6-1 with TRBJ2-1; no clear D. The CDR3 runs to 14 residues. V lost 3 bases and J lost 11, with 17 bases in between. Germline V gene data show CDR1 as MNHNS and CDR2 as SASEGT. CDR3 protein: CASSDAILAYQQFF. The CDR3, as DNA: TGTGCCAGCAGTGACGCAATTTTAGCCTACCAGCAGTTCTTC.

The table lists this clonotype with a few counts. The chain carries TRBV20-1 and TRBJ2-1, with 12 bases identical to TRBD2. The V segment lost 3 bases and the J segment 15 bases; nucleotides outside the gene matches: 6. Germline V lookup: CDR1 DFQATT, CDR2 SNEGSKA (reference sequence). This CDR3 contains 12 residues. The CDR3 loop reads CSASPPGLAGFF. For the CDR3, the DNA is TGCAGTGCTAGCCCCCCGGGACTAGCGGGGTTCTTC.

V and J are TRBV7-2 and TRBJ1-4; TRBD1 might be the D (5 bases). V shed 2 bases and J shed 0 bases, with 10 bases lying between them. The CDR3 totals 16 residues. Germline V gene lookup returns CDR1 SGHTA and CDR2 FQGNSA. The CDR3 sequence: CASSLFGGATNEKLFF. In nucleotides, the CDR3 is TGTGCCAGCAGCTTATTCGGGGGGGCAACTAATGAAAAACTGTTTTTT.

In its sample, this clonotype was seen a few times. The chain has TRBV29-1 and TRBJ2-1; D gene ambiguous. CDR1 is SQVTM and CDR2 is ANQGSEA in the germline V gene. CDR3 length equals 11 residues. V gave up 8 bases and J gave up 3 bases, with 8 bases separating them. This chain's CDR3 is CSWRSYNEQFF. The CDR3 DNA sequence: TGCAGCTGGCGGAGCTACAATGAGCAGTTCTTC.

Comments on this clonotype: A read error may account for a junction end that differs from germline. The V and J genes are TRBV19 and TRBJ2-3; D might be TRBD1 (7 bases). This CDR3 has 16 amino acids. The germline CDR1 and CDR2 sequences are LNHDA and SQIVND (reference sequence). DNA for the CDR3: TGTTCCAGTAGTATGTCCGGGAGCGCAGGGGGAGATACGCAGTATTTT. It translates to CSSSMSGSAGGDTQYF.

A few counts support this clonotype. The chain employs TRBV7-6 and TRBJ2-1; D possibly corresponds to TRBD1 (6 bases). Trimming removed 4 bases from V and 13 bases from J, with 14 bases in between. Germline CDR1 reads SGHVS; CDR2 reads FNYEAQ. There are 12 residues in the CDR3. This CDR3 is CASSSGQRRQFF. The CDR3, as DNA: TGTGCCAGCAGCTCCGGACAGCGTCGACAGTTCTTC. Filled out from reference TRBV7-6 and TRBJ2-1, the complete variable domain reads GAGVSQSPRYKVTKRGQDVALRCDPISGHVSLYWYRQALGQGPEFLTYFNYEAQQDKSGLPNDRFSAERPEGSISTLTIQRTEQRDSAMYRCASSSGQRRQFFGPGTRLTVL.

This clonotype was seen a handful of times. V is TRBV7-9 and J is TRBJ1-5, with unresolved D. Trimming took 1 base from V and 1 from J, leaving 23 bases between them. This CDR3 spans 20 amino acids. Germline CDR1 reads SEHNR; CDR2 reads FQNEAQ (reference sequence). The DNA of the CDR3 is TGTGCCAGCAGCTTAGACCCCCCAGTACGGTCCTCGGAGAGCAATCAGCCCCAGCATTTT. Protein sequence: CASSLDPPVRSSESNQPQHF.

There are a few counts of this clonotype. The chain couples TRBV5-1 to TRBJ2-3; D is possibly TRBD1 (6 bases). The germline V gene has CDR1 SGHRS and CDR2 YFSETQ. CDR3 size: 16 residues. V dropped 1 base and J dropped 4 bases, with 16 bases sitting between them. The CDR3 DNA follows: TGCGCCAGCAGCTTGCGGACTTTACCAGGGGCAGATACGCAGTATTTT. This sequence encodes CASSLRTLPGADTQYF.

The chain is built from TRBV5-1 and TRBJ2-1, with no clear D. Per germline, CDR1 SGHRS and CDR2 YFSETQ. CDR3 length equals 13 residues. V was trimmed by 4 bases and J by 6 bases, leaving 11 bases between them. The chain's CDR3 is CASSVPSSNEQFF. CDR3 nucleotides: TGCGCCAGCAGCGTCCCTTCTAGCAATGAGCAGTTCTTC.

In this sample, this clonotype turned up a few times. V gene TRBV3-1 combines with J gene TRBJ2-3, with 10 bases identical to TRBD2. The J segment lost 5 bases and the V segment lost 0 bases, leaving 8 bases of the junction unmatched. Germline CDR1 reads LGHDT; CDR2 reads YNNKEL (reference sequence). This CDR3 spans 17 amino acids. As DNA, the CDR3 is TGTGCCAGCAGCCAAGACTTGCTAGCGGGAGTGCGAGATACGCAGTATTTT. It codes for CASSQDLLAGVRDTQYF.

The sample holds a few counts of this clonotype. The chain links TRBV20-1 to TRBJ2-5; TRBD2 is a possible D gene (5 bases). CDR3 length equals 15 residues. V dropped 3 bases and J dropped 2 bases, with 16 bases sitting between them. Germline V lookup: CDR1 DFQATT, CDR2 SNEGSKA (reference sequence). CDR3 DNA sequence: TGCAGTGCTAGGTGGAGGACGGAAAAACAAGAGACCCAGTACTTC. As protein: CSARWRTEKQETQYF.